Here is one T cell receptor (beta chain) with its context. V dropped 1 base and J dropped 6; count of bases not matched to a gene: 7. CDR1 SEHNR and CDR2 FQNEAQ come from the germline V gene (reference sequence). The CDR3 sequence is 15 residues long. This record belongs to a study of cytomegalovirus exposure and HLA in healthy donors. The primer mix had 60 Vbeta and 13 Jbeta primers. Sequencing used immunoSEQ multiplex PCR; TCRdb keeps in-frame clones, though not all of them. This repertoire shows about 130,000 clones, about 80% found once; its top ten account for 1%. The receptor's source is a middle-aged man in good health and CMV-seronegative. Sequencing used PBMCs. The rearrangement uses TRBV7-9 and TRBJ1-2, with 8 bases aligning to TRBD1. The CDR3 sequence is CASSLDRTGSNGYTF. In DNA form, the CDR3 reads TGTGCCAGCAGCTTAGACCGGACAGGGAGTAATGGCTACACCTTC. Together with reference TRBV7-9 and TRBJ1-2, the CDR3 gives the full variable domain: DTGVSQNPRHKITKRGQNVTFRCDPISEHNRLYWYRQTLGQGPEFLTYFQNEAQLEKSRLLSDRFSAERPKGSFSTLEIQRTEQGDSAMYLCASSLDRTGSNGYTFGSGTRLTVV.